The clone carrying this T cell receptor (beta chain) was observed a single time. Trimming pared 2 bases from V and 2 bases from J, leaving 10 bases between. Germline values: CDR1 LGHNA, CDR2 YNFKEQ. The CDR3 is 15 residues long. Participant age was roughly 18 to 89 years, and participants resided in 20 to 30 US areas. The data derive from a study of blood T cell repertoires in COVID-19. Across the whole study: Samples representing acute and convalescent COVID-19 were sourced from the United States, Italy and Spain.

Some clones are missing from TCRdb's copy, which holds only in-frame ones; the method was immunoSEQ multiplex PCR. This table holds approximately 450,000 clones, roughly nine tenths found once. The sample consisted of PBMCs or T cells enriched from blood (not recorded which). V and J are TRBV4-2 and TRBJ1-3; D is perhaps TRBD1 (6 bases). The TCR originated in a young man who had recovered from COVID-19. Here the CDR3 reads CASSQSPGAGNTIYF. In DNA form, the CDR3 reads TGTGCCAGCAGCCAATCCCCAGGGGCTGGAAACACCATATATTTT.